A single sample is the source of the 28 T cell receptor beta chains below, sequenced in a study of beta chain features in type 1 diabetes. TCRB transcripts that were expressed got sequenced, as all of the isolated RNA had been reverse transcribed. TCRdb's copy holds only in-frame clones and misses some; the assay was immunoSEQ multiplex PCR. Here the sample spans about half a million clones, approximately 31% being singletons. Sequenced input: naive CD4+ T cells from blood. The receptors come from a man younger than 30 in good health.

The chain combines TRBV7-2 with TRBJ2-5, with D possibly being TRBD1 or TRBD2 (5 bases each). The CDR3 length is 12 residues. Germline CDR1 is SGHTA and CDR2 is FQGNSA. The ends were cut back, 5 bases at V and 7 bases at J, with 11 bases in the middle. Here the CDR3 reads CASSQFGGTQYF. CDR3 DNA sequence: TGTGCCAGCAGCCAGTTTGGGGGGACCCAGTACTTC.

This clone was seen a handful of times. Distinct nucleotide sequences in the sample also encode this CDR3. V is TRBV7-9 and J is TRBJ2-3; no reliable D call. The V and J ends lost 5 bases and 6 bases respectively, with 3 bases between them. Germline V gives CDR1 SEHNR, CDR2 FQNEAQ (reference sequence). CDR3 size: 10 residues. The CDR3 reads CASSRDTQYF. In DNA, the CDR3 is TGTGCCAGCAGCCGCGATACGCAGTATTTT. The variable domain in full, with the rest retrieved from reference TRBV7-9 and TRBJ2-3, is DTGVSQNPRHKITKRGQNVTFRCDPISEHNRLYWYRQTLGQGPEFLTYFQNEAQLEKSRLLSDRFSAERPKGSFSTLEIQRTEQGDSAMYLCASSRDTQYFGPGTRLTVL.

This chain uses TRBV15 with TRBJ2-5; possibly TRBD1 or TRBD2 for D (5 bases each). CDR3 length: 15 amino acids. The germline V gene has CDR1 LNHNV and CDR2 YYDKDF (reference sequence). V lost 0 bases to trimming and J lost 4 bases, with 12 bases between them. CDR3 amino acids: CATSRDYEGRETQYF. Here the CDR3 DNA reads TGTGCCACCAGCAGAGATTACGAGGGGCGAGAGACCCAGTACTTC.

CDR3: CASSLGPQGSRDTQYF. The CDR3 nucleotides read TGTGCCAGCAGCTTGGGCCCGCAGGGGTCGAGAGATACGCAGTATTTT. The chain recombines TRBV5-6 with TRBJ2-3, with a tentative D call TRBD1 (6 bases). CDR1 and CDR2 from the germline V gene are SGHDT and YYEEEE. V lost 0 bases to trimming and J lost 5 bases, with 16 bases between them. CDR3 length: 16 residues.

A few counts support this clone. J is TRBJ2-2 and V is TRBV5-1, with 15 bases that match TRBD2. The CDR3 spans 18 residues. Germline V CDR1 and CDR2: SGHRS, YFSETQ. V trimming: 4 bases; J trimming: 2 bases; junction bases outside the gene matches: 6. CDR3: CASSGGLAGGPNTGELFF. For the CDR3, the DNA is TGCGCCAGCAGCGGAGGACTAGCGGGAGGGCCTAACACCGGGGAGCTGTTTTTT. Full variable domain (outside the CDR3, taken from reference TRBV5-1 and TRBJ2-2): KAGVTQTPRYLIKTRGQQVTLSCSPISGHRSVSWYQQTPGQGLQFLFEYFSETQRNKGNFPGRFSGRQFSNSRSEMNVSTLELGDSALYLCASSGGLAGGPNTGELFFGEGSRLTVL.

The rearrangement uses TRBV25-1 and TRBJ1-4, with no clear D. The germline V gene has CDR1 MGHDK and CDR2 SYGVNS. The CDR3 is 15 residues long. The V gene lost 1 base and the J gene lost 4 bases, with 10 bases spanning the gap. CDR3 sequence reads: CASSESRSLNEKLFF. Written as DNA, the CDR3 is TGTGCCAGCAGTGAATCAAGGTCTCTTAATGAAAAACTGTTTTTT.

This sequence joins TRBV10-3 and TRBJ2-5; TRBD1 is a possible D gene (5 bases). The germline V gene has CDR1 ENHRY and CDR2 SYGVKD. V was clipped by 2 bases and J by 2 bases, with 18 bases between them. There are 17 residues in the CDR3. CDR3: CAISEAKTGHQQETQYF. DNA for the CDR3: TGTGCCATCAGTGAGGCGAAAACAGGACACCAGCAAGAGACCCAGTACTTC.

The V call is TRBV28, the J call TRBJ2-4; D may be TRBD1 (6 bases). Germline V gene data show CDR1 as MDHEN and CDR2 as SYDVKM. CDR3 size: 17 residues. Trimming cost V 6 bases and J 3 bases, with 21 bases left between them. DNA of the CDR3: TGTGCCAGCAGCCGAGCCGGGACACCACCCGACAAAAACATTCAGTACTTC. It translates to CASSRAGTPPDKNIQYF.

V is TRBV2 and J is TRBJ2-5, with D hard to call. The CDR3 length is 9 residues. Between the trimmed V and J ends, which lost 5 bases and 9 bases, there was a span of 4 bases. CDR1 and CDR2 (germline): SNHLY, FYNNEI. CDR3 sequence reads: CASSPPQYF. The CDR3 DNA follows: TGTGCCAGCAGTCCCCCCCAGTACTTC.

The rearrangement links TRBV30 to TRBJ2-6, with D perhaps matching TRBD2 (6 bases). The V gene lost 4 bases and the J gene lost 2 bases, with 18 bases spanning the gap. Germline lookup yields CDR1 GTSNPN and CDR2 SVGIG (reference sequence). The length of the CDR3 is 17 residues. CDR3 region: CAWMGRGGITGANVLTF. CDR3 coding DNA: TGTGCCTGGATGGGTCGAGGCGGGATCACTGGGGCCAACGTCCTGACTTTC.

V and J are TRBV19 and TRBJ2-5; 12 positions match TRBD2. Trimming at V came to 8 bases and at J to 2 bases, leaving 15 bases not matched to a gene. Germline V gene data show CDR1 as LNHDA and CDR2 as SQIVND (reference sequence). CDR3 size: 18 residues. CDR3 bases: TGTGCCAGTGCTAGGAGACTAGCGGGAGCTGGGGGTCAAGAGACCCAGTACTTC. It codes for CASARRLAGAGGQETQYF.

The chain combines TRBV7-3 with TRBJ2-7; TRBD2 is a possible D gene (6 bases). Germline loops: CDR1 SGHTA, CDR2 FQGTGA. V was pared by 2 bases and J by 6 bases, with 14 bases between. The CDR3 contains 14 residues. The CDR3 here is CASSLGGRVGEQYF. For the CDR3, the DNA is TGTGCCAGCAGCTTAGGGGGGAGAGTCGGCGAGCAGTACTTC.

The rearrangement links TRBV7-9 to TRBJ2-5; the match to TRBD1 covers 7 bases. In germline, CDR1 is SEHNR, CDR2 FQNEAQ (reference sequence). The CDR3 spans 15 residues. Losses at the gene ends were 1 base for V and 5 bases for J; bases not matched to a gene: 7. The DNA for the CDR3 is TGTGCCAGCAGCTTAGGCGCGACAGGGCAGGAGACCCAGTACTTC. It is translated as CASSLGATGQETQYF.

V usage is TRBV30 and J usage is TRBJ1-5; no clear D. This CDR3 is built from 14 residues. CDR1 is GTSNPN, CDR2 SVGIG, per germline (reference sequence). Trimming took off 4 bases at V and 6 bases at J, with 16 bases between the two ends. The CDR3 spells CAWTSRGFGQPQHF. The CDR3 DNA follows: TGTGCCTGGACCTCGCGGGGTTTCGGTCAGCCCCAGCATTTT.

This clone came up a few times. The chain links TRBV7-2 to TRBJ2-6, with D maybe TRBD1 (5 bases). The CDR3 has 16 residues. The germline V gene has CDR1 SGHTA and CDR2 FQGNSA. Trimming pared 4 bases from V and 4 bases from J, leaving 14 bases between. Here the CDR3 reads CASSSWTPAGANVLTF. DNA of the CDR3: TGTGCCAGCAGCTCCTGGACACCGGCCGGGGCCAACGTCCTGACTTTC.

This clone was counted only a few times. The chain is built from TRBV25-1 and TRBJ2-7; 12 nucleotides match TRBD1. The germline V gene encodes CDR1 MGHDK and CDR2 SYGVNS. V lost 4 bases, J lost 6 bases, and 7 bases stayed unmatched. This CDR3 has 15 amino acids. The CDR3 bases are TGTGCCAGCAGTGGCGCCGGGACAGGGGGCCGCGAGCAGTACTTC. As protein: CASSGAGTGGREQYF.

This clone turned up a few times. This rearrangement joins TRBV7-2 to TRBJ1-2; D is unresolved. Germline CDR1 and CDR2: SGHTA and FQGNSA. This CDR3 has 15 amino acids. The ends were cut back, 5 bases at V and 0 bases at J, with 13 bases in the middle. The CDR3 nucleotides are TGTGCCAGCAGCCCCCCGGCCCTAGCTAACTATGGCTACACCTTC. Protein: CASSPPALANYGYTF.

The V gene is TRBV23-1, the J gene TRBJ2-1, with D perhaps TRBD1 (6 bases). TRBV23-1 is flagged as an ORF with uncertain function. The CDR3 has 13 amino acids. V was pared by 4 bases and J by 6 bases, with 10 bases between. CDR3 sequence (DNA): TGCGCCAGCAGTCCAGGGACACCCAATGAGCAGTTCTTC. This sequence encodes CASSPGTPNEQFF.

This chain links TRBV12-2 with TRBJ1-4; TRBD1 is the table's D call and was not checked against the DNA. TRBV12-2 is marked as a pseudogene. The CDR3 length is 14 residues. Here the CDR3 DNA reads TGTGCAAGTCGGCCTGACAGGGAAAATGAAAAACTGTTTTTT. Translation: CASRPDRENEKLFF.

The chain is built from TRBV14 and TRBJ2-7; TRBD2 agrees at 7 bases. J lost 3 bases, V lost 3 bases, and 5 bases had no gene match. From germline, CDR1 is SGHDN and CDR2 FVKESK. This CDR3 has 14 amino acids. CDR3 region: CASSHQERGYEQYF. CDR3 sequence (DNA): TGTGCCAGCAGCCACCAGGAGCGGGGCTACGAGCAGTACTTC.

The chain links TRBV5-6 to TRBJ2-5; TRBD1 matches at 7 bases. V gave up 0 bases and J gave up 5 bases; unmatched junction bases: 10. CDR3 length equals 16 residues. The germline CDR1 and CDR2 sequences are SGHDT and YYEEEE. The CDR3 DNA reads TGTGCCAGCAGCTTGGTGGAGACAGGGAGCATGGAGACCCAGTACTTC. Translated: CASSLVETGSMETQYF.

This chain uses TRBV5-1 with TRBJ2-1, with D possibly called TRBD1 or TRBD2 (5 bases each). CDR3 size: 18 residues. Trimming cost V 4 bases and J 6 bases, with 26 bases left between them. Germline V gene lookup returns CDR1 SGHRS and CDR2 YFSETQ. The CDR3 DNA is TGCGCCAGCAGCCTGACGGCAATAGGGACCTACGCAGGCAATGAGCAGTTCTTC. Its protein product is CASSLTAIGTYAGNEQFF.

The chain links TRBV4-3 to TRBJ2-7; D unclear. CDR1 is LGHNA and CDR2 is YSLEER in the germline V gene. CDR3 size: 13 residues. Deletions cut 0 bases from V and 6 bases from J, with 9 bases between. The CDR3, as DNA: TGCGCCAGCAGCCAAGATACGAGAGGCGAGCAGTACTTC. Amino acid sequence: CASSQDTRGEQYF.

The J gene is TRBJ2-3, the V gene TRBV30, with 8 bases identical to TRBD1. CDR1 and CDR2 (germline): GTSNPN, SVGIG (reference sequence). V lost 4 bases, J lost 3 bases, and 6 bases stayed unmatched. This CDR3 spans 14 amino acids. CDR3 region: CAWIGGTGTDTQYF. DNA of the CDR3: TGTGCCTGGATAGGGGGGACAGGTACAGATACGCAGTATTTT.

The CDR3 nucleotides read TGTGCCAGCAGCCCGGGATCCTACGAGCAGTACTTC. It specifies CASSPGSYEQYF. This chain links TRBV4-2 with TRBJ2-7; perhaps TRBD2 as D (5 bases). The CDR3 totals 12 residues. Trimming took 4 bases from V and 1 from J, leaving 5 bases between them. Germline-derived CDR1 and CDR2 are LGHNA and YNFKEQ.

V gene TRBV15 combines with J gene TRBJ2-2; a weak D match, TRBD2 (6 bases). Germline assignment: CDR1 LNHNV and CDR2 YYDKDF (reference sequence). Trimming pared 0 bases from V and 8 bases from J, leaving 10 bases between. The CDR3 is 14 residues long. The DNA of the CDR3 is TGTGCCACCAGCAGAGACCTGGGGACTGGGGAGCTGTTTTTT. As protein: CATSRDLGTGELFF. The full variable domain, in which reference TRBV15 and TRBJ2-2 provide the parts outside the CDR3, is DAMVIQNPRYQVTQFGKPVTLSCSQTLNHNVMYWYQQKSSQAPKLLFHYYDKDFNNEADTPDNFQSRRPNTSFCFLDIRSPGLGDTAMYLCATSRDLGTGELFFGEGSRLTVL.

The chain uses TRBV29-1 and TRBJ1-1, with D uncertain. The ends were cut back, 7 bases at V and 0 bases at J, with 12 bases in the middle. The germline V gene encodes CDR1 SQVTM and CDR2 ANQGSEA. This CDR3 has 13 amino acids. The CDR3 loop is CSAWSPMNTEAFF. CDR3 bases: TGCAGCGCATGGAGTCCCATGAACACTGAAGCTTTCTTT.

The V and J genes are TRBV2 and TRBJ2-7, with D hard to call. This CDR3 is 13 amino acids long. Germline values: CDR1 SNHLY, CDR2 FYNNEI. V lost 2 bases and J 7 bases, leaving 12 bases between the germline ends. CDR3 loop: CASSETGRSEQYF. CDR3 bases: TGTGCCAGCAGTGAAACGGGCCGGAGTGAGCAGTACTTC.